This T cell receptor (beta chain) appears in the sequencing data of a study of metastatic and nonmetastatic thyroid tumors. Across the study: Repertoires of blood and of tissue (tumor or nodule) from malignant and benign thyroid patients were compared. Whole-study results and caveats: Within blood and tumor, benign nodules reportedly had significantly lower TCR beta diversity than malignant thyroid tumors did.

The V and J ends lost 6 bases and 3 bases, in that order; junction bases with no gene match: 4. CDR1 and CDR2 from the germline V gene are LGHDT and YNNKEL (reference sequence). The CDR3 has 13 residues. This clone has just one count. Its target is not known. Methods used by the authors: Between-group CDR3 differences, defined by clinicopathological status, yielded a distant-metastasis classifier for papillary thyroid cancer. TCRdb reanalyzed the PCR reads with MiXCR. The V and J calls were not made by the authors but by TCRdb's processing. Here the sample spans around 28,000 clones, around 13% being singletons. All patients were treatment-naive before thyroid surgery.

The V and J genes are TRBV3-1 and TRBJ2-7; 8 positions agree with TRBD1. The sequencing sample was made of blood. This receptor was obtained from a female donor with papillary thyroid cancer or a benign thyroid nodule (not recorded which). Some clones in this sample may be carry-over from other donors' samples. CDR3 loop: CASSTGGGYEQYF. In nucleotides, the CDR3 is TGTGCCAGCAGTACAGGGGGTGGCTACGAGCAGTACTTC.